One sample yielded the 26 T cell receptor beta chains listed below, sequenced in a study of early T cells in non-severe SARS-CoV-2 infection. One entry per CDR3 protein, called by TCRdb with MiXCR from the 5' RACE reads. The sample has 85,000 to 90,000 distinct CDR3 sequences, around 13% seen once. Sample: whole blood. The receptor source for this set is an adult who was a healthcare worker with PCR-confirmed SARS-CoV-2 infection or an uninfected control (not recorded which).

Only a few counts were recorded for this clonotype. V is TRBV6-2 or TRBV6-3 and J is TRBJ2-2; D is unresolved. The V end lost 6 bases, the J end lost 6 bases, and 8 bases lay between the germline ends. The CDR3 is 12 residues long. Germline V gene data show CDR1 as MNHEY and CDR2 as SVGEGT. CDR3 amino acids: CASSSSPGELFF. Here the CDR3 DNA reads TGTGCCAGCAGCTCCTCTCCCGGGGAGCTGTTTTTT.

This clonotype was counted between two and nine times. The DNA of the CDR3 is TGTGCCAGCTCACCGTCGACAGGGGGTACAGATACGCAGTATTTT. Translated: CASSPSTGGTDTQYF. The chain couples TRBV18 to TRBJ2-3; TRBD1 agrees at 9 bases. Germline loops: CDR1 KGHSH, CDR2 LQKENI. This CDR3 has 15 amino acids. V shed 3 bases and J 3 bases; nucleotides not matched to a gene: 4. Filled out from reference TRBV18 and TRBJ2-3, the complete variable domain reads NAGVMQNPRHLVRRRGQEARLRCSPMKGHSHVYWYRQLPEEGLKFMVYLQKENIIDESGMPKERFSAEFPKEGPSILRIQQVVRGDSAAYFCASSPSTGGTDTQYFGPGTRLTVL.

The rearrangement uses TRBV11-1 and TRBJ2-1; D not resolved. In germline, CDR1 is SGHAT, CDR2 FQDESV (reference sequence). The CDR3 contains 11 residues. Trimming cost V 1 base and J 6 bases, with 1 base left between them. In nucleotides, the CDR3 is TGTGCCAGCAGCTTAGTCAATGAGCAGTTCTTC. It is translated as CASSLVNEQFF. The entire variable domain, with the rest obtained from reference TRBV11-1 and TRBJ2-1, is as follows: EAEVAQSPRYKITEKSQAVAFWCDPISGHATLYWYRQILGQGPELLVQFQDESVVDDSQLPKDRFSAERLKGVDSTLKIQPAELGDSAMYLCASSLVNEQFFGPGTRLTVL.

The CDR3, as DNA: TGTGCCAGTAGCCGACTAGGGCCCGGGGAGCTGTTTTTT. This encodes CASSRLGPGELFF. The chain couples TRBV19 to TRBJ2-2, with a possible D match to TRBD2 (6 bases). CDR3 size: 13 residues. V was shortened by 6 bases and J by 6 bases, with 11 bases between the two germline ends. CDR1 LNHDA and CDR2 SQIVND come from the germline V gene (reference sequence). Full variable domain (rest looked up from reference TRBV19 and TRBJ2-2): DGGITQSPKYLFRKEGQNVTLSCEQNLNHDAMYWYRQDPGQGLRLIYYSQIVNDFQKGDIAEGYSVSREKKESFPLTVTSAQKNPTAFYLCASSRLGPGELFFGEGSRLTVL.

The sample holds many counts of this clonotype. The V gene is TRBV21-1, the J gene TRBJ1-2. TRBV21-1 has pseudogene status. There are 11 residues in the CDR3. This chain's CDR3 is CAAQRNYGYTF. CDR3 coding DNA: TGTGCCGCACAGAGGAACTATGGCTACACCTTC.

The table lists this clonotype with a few counts. This chain connects TRBV5-1 to TRBJ2-7, with 8 bases lining up with TRBD1. Germline CDR1 SGHRS, CDR2 YFSETQ. Unmatched junction bases numbered 11, after V lost 4 bases and J lost 8 bases. The CDR3 is 14 residues long. The CDR3 spells CASSDASDRGQQYF. The CDR3 region has the DNA TGCGCCAGCAGCGATGCGTCAGACAGGGGCCAGCAGTACTTC. Drawing the rest from reference TRBV5-1 and TRBJ2-7, the complete variable domain is KAGVTQTPRYLIKTRGQQVTLSCSPISGHRSVSWYQQTPGQGLQFLFEYFSETQRNKGNFPGRFSGRQFSNSRSEMNVSTLELGDSALYLCASSDASDRGQQYFGPGTRLTVT.

This clonotype was observed at least ten times. The V and J genes are TRBV11-2 and TRBJ1-2, with TRBD1 matching 8 bases. CDR1 and CDR2 (germline): SGHAT, FQNNGV. The junction had 2 bases not matched to a gene; V was cut back by 4 bases and J by 4 bases. CDR3 length: 13 residues. DNA of the CDR3: TGTGCCAGCAGCTCCGACAGGGGCTATGGCTACACCTTC. Translation: CASSSDRGYGYTF.

This clonotype has only a few counts. The chain carries TRBV2 and TRBJ1-3; 7 nucleotides line up with TRBD1. The V and J ends lost 6 bases and 2 bases, in that order; junction bases with no gene match: 7. The CDR3 consists of 15 residues. Germline V lookup: CDR1 SNHLY, CDR2 FYNNEI. CDR3 loop: CASSDRVGPGNTIYF. The CDR3 DNA reads as TGTGCCAGCAGCGACAGGGTAGGACCTGGAAACACCATATATTTT.

This clonotype was found a few times. The gene calls are TRBV3-1 and TRBJ2-7, with D uncertain. Germline CDR1 LGHDT, CDR2 YNNKEL (reference sequence). The CDR3 contains 14 residues. V lost 0 bases and J 4 bases, leaving 10 bases between the germline ends. The CDR3 loop is CASSQDTTPYEQYF. CDR3 coding DNA: TGTGCCAGCAGCCAAGATACTACCCCTTACGAGCAGTACTTC.

This clonotype was seen a handful of times. The V call is TRBV28, the J call TRBJ1-5; no clear D gene. Germline CDR1 is MDHEN and CDR2 is SYDVKM. Trimming stripped 2 bases from V and 3 bases from J, with 11 bases between. This CDR3 is 15 amino acids long. CDR3 loop: CASSLPGRNNQPQHF. DNA of the CDR3: TGTGCCAGCAGTTTACCTGGACGGAACAATCAGCCCCAGCATTTT.

The genes are TRBV5-1 and TRBJ1-1; 11 bases are shared with TRBD1. Germline-derived CDR1 and CDR2 are SGHRS and YFSETQ. The CDR3 consists of 13 residues. Trimming took 7 bases from V and 9 from J; bases not matched to a gene: 8. In DNA form, the CDR3 reads TGCGCCAGCCAACCGGACAGGGGGCGGCAAGCTTTCTTT. Translated: CASQPDRGRQAFF.

The chain links TRBV6-1 to TRBJ2-3, with 9 nucleotides matching TRBD2. The CDR3 runs 16 residues. In germline, CDR1 is MNHNS, CDR2 SASEGT. V shed 2 bases, J shed 5 bases, and the junction held 8 bases outside the gene matches. In DNA, the CDR3 is TGTGCCAGCAGTGAACCTTCTAGCGGGGCGGGAGATACGCAGTATTTT. Translation: CASSEPSSGAGDTQYF.

CDR3 sequence (DNA): TGTGCCAGCAGAGAGACAGGGTTTAACTATGGCTACACCTTC. It specifies CASRETGFNYGYTF. This chain links TRBV6-5 with TRBJ1-2; TRBD1 matches 7 bases. CDR1 and CDR2 from the germline V gene are MNHEY and SVGAGI. The junction had 5 bases not matched to a gene; V was cut back by 6 bases and J by 1 base. The CDR3 runs 14 residues.

The chain combines TRBV6-2 or TRBV6-3 with TRBJ2-5; D is unresolved. The CDR3 contains 12 residues. Deletions cut 7 bases from V and 5 bases from J, with 11 bases between. Germline CDR1 and CDR2: MNHEY and SVGEGT. This CDR3 reads CASNPLGETQYF. In DNA form, the CDR3 reads TGTGCCAGCAACCCCCTCGGGGAGACCCAGTACTTC.

This clonotype occurred a few times. V usage is TRBV2 and J usage is TRBJ2-5; no clear D gene. Germline assignment: CDR1 SNHLY and CDR2 FYNNEI. This CDR3 is built from 15 residues. The germline V and J ends were trimmed by 7 bases and 2 bases, with 17 bases remaining between them. The CDR3 nucleotides read TGTGCCAGCAACCCCTTTAGAGGAGCGCAAGAGACCCAGTACTTC. Translating it yields CASNPFRGAQETQYF.

The V and J genes are TRBV11-2 and TRBJ2-3; D gene ambiguous. V gave up 2 bases and J gave up 0 bases, with 9 bases separating them. The CDR3 sequence is 15 residues long. Germline V CDR1 and CDR2: SGHAT, FQNNGV. In nucleotides, the CDR3 is TGTGCCAGCAGCTTATTGGGTTTTAGCACAGATACGCAGTATTTT. It encodes CASSLLGFSTDTQYF.

This chain uses TRBV11-2 with TRBJ2-7; TRBD2 agrees at 10 bases. Germline V lookup: CDR1 SGHAT, CDR2 FQNNGV. Losses at the gene ends were 5 bases for V and 4 bases for J; bases not matched to a gene: 5. The CDR3 is made up of 14 amino acids. DNA for the CDR3: TGTGCCAGCAGCAATAGCGGGGGGCCATACGAGCAGTACTTC. Encoded protein: CASSNSGGPYEQYF.

This sequence joins TRBV27 and TRBJ2-3; D not certain. This CDR3 has 14 amino acids. CDR1 and CDR2 from the germline V gene are MNHEY and SMNVEV (reference sequence). V lost 4 bases and J 6 bases, leaving 14 bases between the germline ends. The CDR3 here is CASSYPELRDTQYF. In DNA, the CDR3 is TGTGCCAGCAGTTACCCCGAACTCAGGGATACGCAGTATTTT.

The chain recombines TRBV5-4 with TRBJ2-2, with D possibly matching TRBD1 (6 bases). Germline assignment: CDR1 SGHNT and CDR2 YYREEE (reference sequence). This CDR3 has 15 amino acids. V was cut by 4 bases and J by 4 bases, with 14 bases left in between. CDR3 amino acids: CASSGGGSFTGELFF. CDR3 sequence (DNA): TGTGCCAGCAGCGGGGGCGGGTCCTTCACCGGGGAGCTGTTTTTT.

This chain uses TRBV6-2 or TRBV6-3 with TRBJ1-6, with D perhaps matching TRBD1 (6 bases). Trimming removed 8 bases at V and 12 bases at J, with 11 bases between. Germline V lookup: CDR1 MNHEY, CDR2 SVGEGT. CDR3 size: 11 residues. DNA of the CDR3: TGTGCCAGCGCCAACAGGGAACCCCTCCACTTT. This encodes CASANREPLHF.

The chain has TRBV4-2 and TRBJ2-7; 8 nucleotides line up with TRBD2. Germline CDR1 LGHNA, CDR2 YNFKEQ. The CDR3 covers 16 residues. With 0 bases clipped from V and 6 bases from J, the junction kept 10 bases outside the gene matches. DNA for the CDR3: TGTGCCAGCAGCCAAGATGTCACCGGGAGGGGGGGCGAGCAGTACTTC. Its protein product is CASSQDVTGRGGEQYF.

The V gene is TRBV19, the J gene TRBJ1-2, with D perhaps TRBD1 (5 bases). CDR3 length: 13 amino acids. The V gene's germline CDR1 is LNHDA and CDR2 SQIVND (reference sequence). The germline V and J ends were trimmed by 7 bases and 3 bases, with 12 bases remaining between them. The CDR3 is CASIRTQDYGYTF. The CDR3 coding sequence is TGTGCCAGTATTCGGACACAAGACTATGGCTACACCTTC.

This chain joins TRBV4-3 and TRBJ2-3; D gene unclear. Trimming took off 1 base at V and 4 bases at J, with 6 bases between the two ends. CDR1 and CDR2 from the germline V gene are LGHNA and YSLEER. CDR3 length: 13 residues. CDR3 residues: CASSQGLADTQYF. The CDR3 DNA reads as TGCGCCAGCAGCCAAGGGTTAGCAGATACGCAGTATTTT.

J is TRBJ1-1 and V is TRBV10-3, with D perhaps TRBD1 (5 bases). Germline CDR1 ENHRY, CDR2 SYGVKD. The CDR3 covers 13 residues. V lost 6 bases and J 5 bases, leaving 13 bases between the germline ends. In nucleotides, the CDR3 is TGTGCCATCAGACGAAGGGGTAGGACTGAAGCTTTCTTT. Amino acids: CAIRRRGRTEAFF.

This clonotype was counted at least ten times. The rearrangement uses TRBV20-1 and TRBJ2-5; D is possibly TRBD1 (6 bases). V gave up 6 bases and J gave up 9 bases, with 17 bases separating them. The CDR3 has 12 residues. The germline V gene encodes CDR1 DFQATT and CDR2 SNEGSKA (reference sequence). The CDR3 nucleotides are TGCAGTGCCCAGACTGTTCAGGGGCCCCAGTACTTC. Translation: CSAQTVQGPQYF.

The gene calls are TRBV28 and TRBJ2-4; D perhaps matches TRBD2 (6 bases). Germline CDR1 is MDHEN and CDR2 is SYDVKM. V was clipped by 1 base and J by 10 bases, with 20 bases between them. The CDR3 totals 16 residues. The CDR3 nucleotides are TGTGCCAGCAGTTTATTGATGCGGCCACCGGCGGGAATTCAGTACTTC. This translates into CASSLLMRPPAGIQYF.